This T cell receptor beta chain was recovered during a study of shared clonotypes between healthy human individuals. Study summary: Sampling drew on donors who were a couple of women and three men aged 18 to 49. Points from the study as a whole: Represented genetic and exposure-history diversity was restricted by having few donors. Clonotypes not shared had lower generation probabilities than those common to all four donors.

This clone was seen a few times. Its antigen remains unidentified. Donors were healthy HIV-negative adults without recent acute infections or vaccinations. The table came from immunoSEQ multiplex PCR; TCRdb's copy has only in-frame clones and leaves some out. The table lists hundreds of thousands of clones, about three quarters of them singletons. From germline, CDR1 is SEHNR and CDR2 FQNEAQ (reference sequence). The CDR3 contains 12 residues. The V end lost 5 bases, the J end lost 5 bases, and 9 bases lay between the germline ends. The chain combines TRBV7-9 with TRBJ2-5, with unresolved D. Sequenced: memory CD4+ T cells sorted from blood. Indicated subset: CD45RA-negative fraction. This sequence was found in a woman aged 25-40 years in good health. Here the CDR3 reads CASSAPRETQYF. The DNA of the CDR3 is TGTGCCAGCAGCGCCCCGCGTGAGACCCAGTACTTC. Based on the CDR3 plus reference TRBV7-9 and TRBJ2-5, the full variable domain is DTGVSQNPRHKITKRGQNVTFRCDPISEHNRLYWYRQTLGQGPEFLTYFQNEAQLEKSRLLSDRFSAERPKGSFSTLEIQRTEQGDSAMYLCASSAPRETQYFGPGTRLLVL.